What follows are 14 T cell receptor beta chains derived from one specimen sequenced in a study of blood T cell repertoires in COVID-19. The protocol was immunoSEQ multiplex PCR, while the TCRdb copy is restricted to in-frame clones and leaves out a portion. Here the sample spans almost 300,000 clones, around 87% being singletons. Sample: peripheral blood. All receptors derive from a man aged 65 to 79 with acute or convalescent COVID-19.

The V gene is TRBV7-9, the J gene TRBJ2-7; 8 bases map to TRBD1. Germline CDR1 and CDR2: SEHNR and FQNEAQ (reference sequence). The V segment lost 5 bases and the J segment 3 bases; nucleotides outside the gene matches: 3. The CDR3 is 13 residues long. Here the CDR3 reads CASSRGQGYEQYF. Written as DNA, the CDR3 is TGTGCCAGCAGCCGAGGACAGGGCTACGAGCAGTACTTC.

The rearrangement joins TRBV15 to TRBJ1-6; no clear D. The germline V gene has CDR1 LNHNV and CDR2 YYDKDF (reference sequence). This CDR3 region has 14 residues. V lost 3 bases and J lost 4, with 7 bases in between. CDR3 DNA sequence: TGTGCCACCAGCAGTCAGAATTATAATTCACCCCTCCACTTT. This translates into CATSSQNYNSPLHF.

V gene TRBV5-1 combines with J gene TRBJ1-1; 11 nucleotides align to TRBD1. Per germline, CDR1 SGHRS and CDR2 YFSETQ. V shed 4 bases, J shed 6 bases, and the junction held 5 bases outside the gene matches. The CDR3 consists of 14 residues. CDR3 residues: CASSLGQGAAEAFF. The CDR3 DNA is TGCGCCAGCAGCCTCGGACAGGGGGCGGCTGAAGCTTTCTTT.

V and J are TRBV20-1 and TRBJ2-7; D possibly corresponds to TRBD1 (7 bases). Germline-derived CDR1 and CDR2 are DFQATT and SNEGSKA (reference sequence). V was clipped by 3 bases and J by 5 bases, with 17 bases between them. This CDR3 has 14 residues. The CDR3 sequence: CSASGRAGGHEQYF. For the CDR3, the DNA is TGCAGTGCTAGTGGTAGGGCAGGGGGGCACGAGCAGTACTTC.

This sequence joins TRBV2 and TRBJ1-2; possible D gene TRBD1, 5 bases. Trimming left V 0 bases short and J 4 bases short, with 9 bases between. In germline, CDR1 is SNHLY, CDR2 FYNNEI. This CDR3 region has 14 residues. For the CDR3, the DNA is TGTGCCAGCAGTGAAGCGCAGGGCGCCTATGGCTACACCTTC. Residues: CASSEAQGAYGYTF. Full variable domain (rest looked up from reference TRBV2 and TRBJ1-2): EPEVTQTPSHQVTQMGQEVILRCVPISNHLYFYWYRQILGQKVEFLVSFYNNEISEKSEIFDDQFSVERPDGSNFTLKIRSTKLEDSAMYFCASSEAQGAYGYTFGSGTRLTVV.

The chain combines TRBV4-3 with TRBJ2-1, with 7 nucleotides matching TRBD2. From germline, CDR1 is LGHNA and CDR2 YSLEER. Trimming cost V 5 bases and J 0 bases; bases outside gene matches: 7. This CDR3 is built from 16 residues. CDR3 DNA: TGCGCCAGCAGCAGTAGCGGGCCAAGCTCCTACAATGAGCAGTTCTTC. This codes for CASSSSGPSSYNEQFF.

This chain uses TRBV5-8 with TRBJ1-5; possible D gene TRBD1, 5 bases. V was pared by 0 bases and J by 4 bases, with 14 bases between. CDR1 and CDR2 from the germline V gene are SGHTS and YDEGEE. The CDR3 contains 16 residues. CDR3 region: CASSLVSWGRNQPQHF. CDR3 sequence (DNA): TGTGCCAGCAGCTTGGTCTCCTGGGGGAGGAATCAGCCCCAGCATTTT.

The V and J genes are TRBV5-1 and TRBJ1-6; no definite D call. V gave up 4 bases and J gave up 7 bases, with 18 bases separating them. Germline V gives CDR1 SGHRS, CDR2 YFSETQ. The CDR3 has 16 residues. CDR3 sequence (DNA): TGCGCCAGCAGCCACAGACAAGCCAGCTCCAATTCACCCCTCCACTTT. Translating gives CASSHRQASSNSPLHF.

As for this clone: This same CDR3 is encoded by further DNA sequences in the sample. The V gene is TRBV6-5, the J gene TRBJ1-1; 7 nucleotides align to TRBD1. This CDR3 has 14 amino acids. Unmatched junction bases numbered 4, after V lost 6 bases and J lost 0 bases. CDR1 is MNHEY, CDR2 SVGAGI, per germline. As DNA, the CDR3 is TGTGCCAGCAGCCTGGACAGGATGAACACTGAAGCTTTCTTT. It encodes CASSLDRMNTEAFF.

The rearrangement links TRBV19 to TRBJ2-1; D uncertain. Germline V CDR1 and CDR2: LNHDA, SQIVND (reference sequence). V was clipped by 3 bases and J by 8 bases, with 8 bases between them. CDR3 length: 12 amino acids. The CDR3, as DNA: TGTGCCAGTAGTATTCTGGGCTATGAGCAGTTCTTC. This sequence encodes CASSILGYEQFF.

The sample holds one count of this clone. The chain couples TRBV25-1 to TRBJ2-1, with D possibly TRBD1 on 6 matching bases. The CDR3 extends over 11 amino acids. V lost 1 base to trimming and J lost 14 bases, with 9 bases between them. Germline CDR1 and CDR2: MGHDK and SYGVNS. The CDR3 here is CASSESTGKFF. The DNA for the CDR3 is TGTGCCAGCAGTGAATCAACAGGGAAGTTCTTC.

This rearrangement joins TRBV9 to TRBJ2-1; 13 bases line up with TRBD2. CDR1 and CDR2 from the germline V gene are SGDLS and YYNGEE. With V trimmed by 0 bases and J by 10 bases, 10 bases remained unmatched. This CDR3 comprises 17 residues. The CDR3 loop is CASSVDPGLAGQGEQFF. CDR3 coding DNA: TGTGCCAGCAGCGTAGACCCGGGACTAGCGGGACAGGGGGAGCAGTTCTTC.

V usage is TRBV19 and J usage is TRBJ2-1; a possible D gene is TRBD1 (6 bases). The CDR3 has 17 residues. Germline V lookup: CDR1 LNHDA, CDR2 SQIVND (reference sequence). Trimming stripped 2 bases from V and 5 bases from J, with 19 bases between. The CDR3 is CASSIWARGDKDNEQFF. DNA of the CDR3: TGTGCCAGTAGTATATGGGCCAGAGGGGACAAAGACAATGAGCAGTTCTTC.

V gene TRBV11-2 combines with J gene TRBJ1-5, with D possibly TRBD1 on 6 matching bases. This CDR3 is 14 amino acids long. Looked up from germline, CDR1 is SGHAT and CDR2 is FQNNGV. The germline V and J ends were trimmed by 5 bases and 0 bases, with 8 bases remaining between them. DNA of the CDR3: TGTGCCAGCAGCGGACAGAATAGCAATCAGCCCCAGCATTTT. Amino acid sequence: CASSGQNSNQPQHF. Complete variable domain (other parts from reference TRBV11-2 and TRBJ1-5): EAGVAQSPRYKIIEKRQSVAFWCNPISGHATLYWYQQILGQGPKLLIQFQNNGVVDDSQLPKDRFSAERLKGVDSTLKIQPAKLEDSAVYLCASSGQNSNQPQHFGDGTRLSIL.